This T cell receptor beta chain emerged from a study of cytomegalovirus exposure and HLA in healthy donors. The study's findings and limits: Immune exposure information available was restricted to CMV serostatus.

Both 60 Vbeta primers and 13 Jbeta primers went into the PCR. Sequenced by immunoSEQ multiplex PCR; TCRdb stores in-frame clones only, minus some. The sample lists more than 80,000 clones; 65% to 85% were seen once. The trim removed 4 bases at V and 3 bases at J, leaving 3 bases unmatched. The CDR3 sequence is 14 residues long. CDR1 is MRHNA, CDR2 SNTAGT, per germline. To note about this clone: No antigen is known for it.

V is TRBV6-4 and J is TRBJ2-7; 10 bases match TRBD1. Input material: PBMCs. The receptor's source is a girl aged 2 to 9 in good health and CMV-seropositive. The CDR3 nucleotides are TGTGCCAGCAGTGCCGGGACAGGGGTCTACGAGCAGTACTTC. It yields the protein CASSAGTGVYEQYF.